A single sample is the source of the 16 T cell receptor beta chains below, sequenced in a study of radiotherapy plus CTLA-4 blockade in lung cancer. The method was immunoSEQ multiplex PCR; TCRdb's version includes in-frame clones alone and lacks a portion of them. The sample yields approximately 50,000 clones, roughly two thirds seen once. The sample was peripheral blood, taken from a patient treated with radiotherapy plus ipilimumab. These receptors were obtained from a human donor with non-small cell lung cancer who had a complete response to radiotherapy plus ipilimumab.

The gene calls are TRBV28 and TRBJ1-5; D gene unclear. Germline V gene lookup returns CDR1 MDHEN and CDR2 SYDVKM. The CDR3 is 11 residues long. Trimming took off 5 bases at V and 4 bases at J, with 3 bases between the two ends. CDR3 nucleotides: TGTGCCAGCAGTCTGAATCAGCCCCAGCATTTT. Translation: CASSLNQPQHF. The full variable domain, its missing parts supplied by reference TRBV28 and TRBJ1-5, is DVKVTQSSRYLVKRTGEKVFLECVQDMDHENMFWYRQDPGLGLRLIYFSYDVKMKEKGDIPEGYSVSREKKERFSLILESASTNQTSMYLCASSLNQPQHFGDGTRLSIL.

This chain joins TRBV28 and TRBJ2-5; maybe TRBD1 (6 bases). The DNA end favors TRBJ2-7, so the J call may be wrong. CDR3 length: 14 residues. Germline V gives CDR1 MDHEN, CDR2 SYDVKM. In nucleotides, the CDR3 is TGTGCCAGCAGTTTATTTTCCAGGGGTCACGAGCAGTACTTC. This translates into CASSLFSRGHEQYF.

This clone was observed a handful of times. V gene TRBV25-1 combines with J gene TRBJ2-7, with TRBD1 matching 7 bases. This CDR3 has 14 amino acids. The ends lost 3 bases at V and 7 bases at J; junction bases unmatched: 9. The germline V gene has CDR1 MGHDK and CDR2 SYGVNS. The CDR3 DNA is TGTGCCAGCAGTGAGGCGACAGGGTCCCTTGAGCAGTACTTC. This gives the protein CASSEATGSLEQYF.

DNA for the CDR3: TGTGCCAGCGGCCTCCAGGACAGGAGAGCCTACGAGCAGTACTTC. It translates to CASGLQDRRAYEQYF. V is TRBV28 and J is TRBJ2-7, with 7 bases identical to TRBD1. This CDR3 spans 15 amino acids. CDR1 is MDHEN and CDR2 is SYDVKM in the germline V gene. With V trimmed by 8 bases and J by 2 bases, 12 bases remained unmatched. Full variable domain (rest looked up from reference TRBV28 and TRBJ2-7): DVKVTQSSRYLVKRTGEKVFLECVQDMDHENMFWYRQDPGLGLRLIYFSYDVKMKEKGDIPEGYSVSREKKERFSLILESASTNQTSMYLCASGLQDRRAYEQYFGPGTRLTVT.

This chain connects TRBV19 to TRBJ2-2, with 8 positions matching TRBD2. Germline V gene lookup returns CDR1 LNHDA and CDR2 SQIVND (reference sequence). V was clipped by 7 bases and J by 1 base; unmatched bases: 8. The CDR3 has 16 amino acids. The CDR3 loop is CASMEVGTRNTGELFF. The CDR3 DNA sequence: TGTGCCAGTATGGAGGTAGGGACTAGGAACACCGGGGAGCTGTTTTTT.

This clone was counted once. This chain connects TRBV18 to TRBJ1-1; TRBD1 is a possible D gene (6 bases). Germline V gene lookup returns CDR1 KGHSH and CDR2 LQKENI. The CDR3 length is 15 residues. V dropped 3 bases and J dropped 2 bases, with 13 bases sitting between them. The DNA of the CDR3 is TGTGCCAGCTCACCCCAAACAGGGCTTAACACTGAAGCTTTCTTT. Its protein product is CASSPQTGLNTEAFF.

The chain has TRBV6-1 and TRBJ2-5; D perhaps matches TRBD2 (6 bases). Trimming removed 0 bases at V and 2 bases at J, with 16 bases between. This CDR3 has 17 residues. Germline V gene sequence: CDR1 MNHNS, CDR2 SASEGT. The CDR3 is CASSEAWLAPDQETQYF. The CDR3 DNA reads TGTGCCAGCAGTGAAGCGTGGCTAGCGCCCGATCAAGAGACCCAGTACTTC.

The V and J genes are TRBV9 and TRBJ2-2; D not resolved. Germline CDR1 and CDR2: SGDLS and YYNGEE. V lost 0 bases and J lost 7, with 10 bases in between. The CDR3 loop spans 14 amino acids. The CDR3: CASSVVPTGGELFF. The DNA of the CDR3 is TGTGCCAGCAGCGTAGTTCCCACCGGCGGGGAGCTGTTTTTT.

The CDR3 loop reads CASSLTSGRASVYEQYF. Here the CDR3 DNA reads TGTGCCAGCAGTTTGACTAGCGGGAGGGCCTCGGTCTACGAGCAGTACTTC. This chain links TRBV27 with TRBJ2-7; 14 positions match TRBD2. Germline V lookup: CDR1 MNHEY, CDR2 SMNVEV (reference sequence). There are 17 residues in the CDR3. The trim removed 3 bases at V and 3 bases at J, leaving 7 bases unmatched.

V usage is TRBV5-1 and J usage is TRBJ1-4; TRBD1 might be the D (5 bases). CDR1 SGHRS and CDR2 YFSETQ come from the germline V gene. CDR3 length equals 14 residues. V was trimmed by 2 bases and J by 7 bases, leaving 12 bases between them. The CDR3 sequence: CASSLKGWGEKLFF. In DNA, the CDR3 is TGCGCCAGCAGCTTAAAGGGGTGGGGTGAAAAACTGTTTTTT.

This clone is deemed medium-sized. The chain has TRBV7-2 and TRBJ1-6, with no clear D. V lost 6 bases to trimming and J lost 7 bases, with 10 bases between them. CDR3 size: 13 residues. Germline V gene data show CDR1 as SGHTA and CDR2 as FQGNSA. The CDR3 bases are TGTGCCAGCAGATCAGAGGCCAATTCACCCCTCCACTTT. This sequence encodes CASRSEANSPLHF.

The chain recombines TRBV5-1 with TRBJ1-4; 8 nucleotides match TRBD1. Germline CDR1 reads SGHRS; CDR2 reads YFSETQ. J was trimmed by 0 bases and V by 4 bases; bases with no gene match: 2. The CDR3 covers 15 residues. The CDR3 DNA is TGCGCCAGCAGCACACAGGGGGCAACTAATGAAAAACTGTTTTTT. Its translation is CASSTQGATNEKLFF.

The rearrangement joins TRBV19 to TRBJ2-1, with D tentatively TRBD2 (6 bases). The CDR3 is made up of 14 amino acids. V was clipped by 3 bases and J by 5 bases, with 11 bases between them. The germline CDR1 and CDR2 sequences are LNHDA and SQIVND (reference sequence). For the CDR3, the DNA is TGTGCCAGTAGTATTAGGGACTTGGACAATGAGCAGTTCTTC. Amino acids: CASSIRDLDNEQFF.

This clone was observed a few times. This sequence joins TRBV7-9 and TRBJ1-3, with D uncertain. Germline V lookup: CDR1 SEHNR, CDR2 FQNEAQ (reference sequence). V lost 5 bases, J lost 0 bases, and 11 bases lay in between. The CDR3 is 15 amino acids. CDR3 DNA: TGTGCCAGCAGCCGGGTACTAGGCTCTGGAAACACCATATATTTT. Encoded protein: CASSRVLGSGNTIYF.

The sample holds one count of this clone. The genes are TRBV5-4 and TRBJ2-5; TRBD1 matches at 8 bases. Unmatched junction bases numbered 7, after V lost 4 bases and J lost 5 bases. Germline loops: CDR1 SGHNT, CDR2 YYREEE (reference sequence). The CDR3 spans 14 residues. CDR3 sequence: CASSPTGGRETQYF. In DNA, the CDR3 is TGTGCCAGCAGCCCTACAGGGGGTAGGGAGACCCAGTACTTC.

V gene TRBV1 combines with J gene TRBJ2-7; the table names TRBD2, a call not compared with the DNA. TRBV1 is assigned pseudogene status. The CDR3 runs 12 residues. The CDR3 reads CTSRRRAYEQYF. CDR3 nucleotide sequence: TGCACCAGCAGGCGTAGAGCCTACGAGCAGTACTTC.